A selection of T cell receptor beta chains follows, all from one sample in a study of graft-versus-host responses after intestinal transplantation. Antigen specificity for these receptors is unknown. Assay: immunoSEQ multiplex PCR; the TCRdb copy retains only in-frame clones and omits some. Counted here are some 90,000 clones, more than 90% occurring once; the ten biggest clones make up about 0.29%. Sequenced material: unstimulated CD4+ T cells sorted from spleen or lymph node cells, taken before intestinal transplant. The source is a human donor who received an intestinal transplant. CDR3s include the opening cysteine and the closing phenylalanine or tryptophan. Fields, in order: V gene, D gene, clone size, J gene, CDR3 DNA, CDR3 protein. The D gene is left open where the match is weak. For some rows the clone size is stated as once, few or many, or as a class when expanded; others skip it.

TRBV9	-	-	TRBJ2-2	TGTGCCAGCAGCCAAGGGGGGTCCGGGGAGCTGTTTTTT	CASSQGGSGELFF
TRBV28	-	-	TRBJ1-4	TGTGCCAGCAGTTTCCAGACAGGCACCTATGAAAAACTGTTTTTT	CASSFQTGTYEKLFF
TRBV5-8	TRBD1	-	TRBJ1-5	TGTGCCAGCAGCCATAGGACAGGTGTGAATCAGCCCCAGCATTTT	CASSHRTGVNQPQHF
TRBV25-1	TRBD2	-	TRBJ2-1	TGTGCCAGCGGGGCTAGCGGGAGGGGCGGATGGAATGAGCAGTTCTTC	CASGASGRGGWNEQFF
TRBV30	-	-	TRBJ1-5	TGTGCCTGGGCCGAGGGTGGAGGGGGCAATCAGCCCCAGCATTTT	CAWAEGGGGNQPQHF
TRBV20-1	-	-	TRBJ2-7	TGCAGTGCTAGTTTCGATGTCGAGCAGTACTTC	CSASFDVEQYF
TRBV4-1	-	-	TRBJ2-7	TGCGCCAGCAGCCAAGTCCAGAGCTCCTACGAGCAGTACTTC	CASSQVQSSYEQYF
TRBV15	-	-	TRBJ1-2	TGTGCCACCAGCACCGGACAGTCTTATGGCTACACCTTC	CATSTGQSYGYTF
TRBV6-6	-	-	TRBJ2-1	TGTGCCAGCGGGTTTGGCGGAAGCTCCTACAATGAGCAGTTCTTC	CASGFGGSSYNEQFF
TRBV18	-	-	TRBJ2-7	TGTGCCAGCTCACCTTACGGGGTCAGCTCCTACGAGCAGTACTTC	CASSPYGVSSYEQYF
TRBV6-5	TRBD1	few	TRBJ2-7	TGTGCCAGCAGTTACAACAGGGGGCGGGGGGAGCAGTACTTC	CASSYNRGRGEQYF
TRBV18	-	-	TRBJ2-7	TGTGCCAGCTCACTCAGGGAACCCACCTACGAGCAGTACTTC	CASSLREPTYEQYF
TRBV30	TRBD1	-	TRBJ2-7	TGTGCCTGGAGTCTAGGGGACAGGGTAAGCGGCGAGCAGTACTTC	CAWSLGDRVSGEQYF
TRBV5-1	-	few	TRBJ2-2	TGCGCCAGCAGCCAGACCCTCACCGGGGAGCTGTTTTTT	CASSQTLTGELFF
TRBV19	TRBD1	-	TRBJ2-7	TGTGCCAGTAGTGGAAGGGGGCCCTACGAGCAGTACTTC	CASSGRGPYEQYF
TRBV11-3	TRBD2	once	TRBJ2-3	TGTGCCAGCAGCAACGGGCAGCGGGAGGGCCACAGCACAGATACGCAGTATTTT	CASSNGQREGHSTDTQYF
TRBV11-3	TRBD1	-	TRBJ2-2	TGTGCCAGCAGCTTCGACAGGGATGCCGGGGAGCTGTTTTTT	CASSFDRDAGELFF
TRBV27	TRBD1	-	TRBJ1-3	TGTGCCAGCAGCCGGACAGGCGCCTCTGGAAACACCATATATTTT	CASSRTGASGNTIYF
TRBV18	-	-	TRBJ2-7	TGTGCCAGCTCACCCGAGTGGCGGGCTTACGAGCAGTACTTC	CASSPEWRAYEQYF
TRBV9	-	-	TRBJ2-3	TGTGCCAGCAGCGTAGCGCCAAACACAGATACGCAGTATTTT	CASSVAPNTDTQYF
TRBV2	-	-	TRBJ2-1	TGTGCCAGCATTGGGATCTCCTACAATGAGCAGTTCTTC	CASIGISYNEQFF
TRBV28	-	-	TRBJ1-1	TGTGCCAGCAGGACTCCGGCGGGTAAAGACGCTGAAGCTTTCTTT	CASRTPAGKDAEAFF
TRBV6-5	-	once	TRBJ2-1	TGTGCCAGCAGCTACAACTCAGGTGTACAAGACAATGAGCAGTTCTTC	CASSYNSGVQDNEQFF
TRBV4-2	-	few	TRBJ2-2	TGTGCCAGCAGCCAAGATGACGGGGTGGGGGAGCTGTTTTTT	CASSQDDGVGELFF
TRBV5-5	-	-	TRBJ2-7	TGTGCCAGCAGCTTCATGAAAGGGGTTTTCCTTGGGGAGCAGTACTTC	CASSFMKGVFLGEQYF
TRBV19	-	once	TRBJ1-2	TGTGCCAGTAGTCCATCAGGACAGCGAGTGGATGGCTACACCTTC	CASSPSGQRVDGYTF
TRBV6-5	-	-	TRBJ1-1	TGTGCCAGCAGTTACCGGCAAATGAACACTGAAGCTTTCTTT	CASSYRQMNTEAFF
TRBV6-5	-	-	TRBJ2-2	TGTGCCAGCCACATGGGGGTTACCGGGGAGCTGTTTTTT	CASHMGVTGELFF